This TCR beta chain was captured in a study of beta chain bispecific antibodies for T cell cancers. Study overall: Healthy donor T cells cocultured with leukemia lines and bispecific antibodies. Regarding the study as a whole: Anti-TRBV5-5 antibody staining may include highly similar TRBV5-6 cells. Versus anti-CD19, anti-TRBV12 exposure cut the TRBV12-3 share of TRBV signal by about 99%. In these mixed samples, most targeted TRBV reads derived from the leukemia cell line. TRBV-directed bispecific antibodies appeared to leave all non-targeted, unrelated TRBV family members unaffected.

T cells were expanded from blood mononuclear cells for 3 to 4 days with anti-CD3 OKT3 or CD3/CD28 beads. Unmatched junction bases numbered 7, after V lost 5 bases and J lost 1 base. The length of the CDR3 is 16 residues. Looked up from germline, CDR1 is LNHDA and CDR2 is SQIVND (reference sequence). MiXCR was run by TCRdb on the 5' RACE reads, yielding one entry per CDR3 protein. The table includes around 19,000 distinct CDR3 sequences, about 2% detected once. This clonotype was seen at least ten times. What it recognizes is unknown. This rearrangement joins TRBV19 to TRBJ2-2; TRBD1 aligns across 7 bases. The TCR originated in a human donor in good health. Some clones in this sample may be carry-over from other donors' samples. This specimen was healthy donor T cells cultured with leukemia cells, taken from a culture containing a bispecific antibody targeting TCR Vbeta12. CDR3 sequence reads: CASSQPGQLNTGELFF. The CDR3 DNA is TGTGCCAGTAGTCAACCGGGACAGCTGAACACCGGGGAGCTGTTTTTT. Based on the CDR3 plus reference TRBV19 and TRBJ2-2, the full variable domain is DGGITQSPKYLFRKEGQNVTLSCEQNLNHDAMYWYRQDPGQGLRLIYYSQIVNDFQKGDIAEGYSVSREKKESFPLTVTSAQKNPTAFYLCASSQPGQLNTGELFFGEGSRLTVL.